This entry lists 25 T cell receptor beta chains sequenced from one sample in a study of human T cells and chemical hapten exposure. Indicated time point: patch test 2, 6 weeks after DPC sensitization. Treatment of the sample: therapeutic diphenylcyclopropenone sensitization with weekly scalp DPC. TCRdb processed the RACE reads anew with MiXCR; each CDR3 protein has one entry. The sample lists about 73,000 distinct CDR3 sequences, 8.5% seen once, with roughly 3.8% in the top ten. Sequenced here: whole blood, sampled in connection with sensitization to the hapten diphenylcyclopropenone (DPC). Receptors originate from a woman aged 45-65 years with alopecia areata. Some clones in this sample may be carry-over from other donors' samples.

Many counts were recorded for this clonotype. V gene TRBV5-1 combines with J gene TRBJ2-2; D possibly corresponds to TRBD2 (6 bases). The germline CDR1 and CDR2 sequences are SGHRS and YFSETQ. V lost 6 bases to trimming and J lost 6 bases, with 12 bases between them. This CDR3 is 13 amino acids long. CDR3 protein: CASKAGSAGELFF. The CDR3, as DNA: TGCGCCAGCAAGGCGGGGTCGGCCGGGGAGCTGTTTTTT.

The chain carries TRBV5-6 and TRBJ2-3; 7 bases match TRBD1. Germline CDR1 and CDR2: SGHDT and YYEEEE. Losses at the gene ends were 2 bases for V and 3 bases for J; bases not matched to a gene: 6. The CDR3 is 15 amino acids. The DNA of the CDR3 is TGTGCCAGCAGCTTCGCCGGGACAGCAACAGATACGCAGTATTTT. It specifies CASSFAGTATDTQYF.

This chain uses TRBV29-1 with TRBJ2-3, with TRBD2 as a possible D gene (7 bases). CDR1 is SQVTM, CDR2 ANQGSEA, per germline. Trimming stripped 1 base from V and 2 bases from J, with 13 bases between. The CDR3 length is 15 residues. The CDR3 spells CSVEARGGATDTQYF. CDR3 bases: TGCAGCGTTGAAGCTAGGGGGGGGGCCACAGATACGCAGTATTTT.

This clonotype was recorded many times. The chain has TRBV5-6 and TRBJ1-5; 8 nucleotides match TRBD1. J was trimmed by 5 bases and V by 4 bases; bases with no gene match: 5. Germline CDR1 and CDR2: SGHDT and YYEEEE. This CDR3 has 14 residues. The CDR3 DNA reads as TGTGCCAGCAGCCCGGACAGGGCTTATCAGCCCCAGCATTTT. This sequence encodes CASSPDRAYQPQHF.

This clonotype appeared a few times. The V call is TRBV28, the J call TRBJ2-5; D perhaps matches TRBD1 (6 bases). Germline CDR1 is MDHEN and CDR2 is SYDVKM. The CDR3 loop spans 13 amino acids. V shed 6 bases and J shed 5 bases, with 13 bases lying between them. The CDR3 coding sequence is TGTGCCAGCAGAGTACAGGGTTCCGAGACCCAGTACTTC. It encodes CASRVQGSETQYF.

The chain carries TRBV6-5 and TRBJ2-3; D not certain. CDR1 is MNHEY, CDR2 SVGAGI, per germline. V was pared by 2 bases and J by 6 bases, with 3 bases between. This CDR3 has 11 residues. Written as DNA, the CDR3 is TGTGCCAGCAGTTACGTGGATACGCAGTATTTT. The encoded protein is CASSYVDTQYF.

This chain's CDR3 is CSASLAGEGNTQYF. The CDR3 region has the DNA TGCAGTGCTAGTTTAGCGGGAGAAGGAAATACGCAGTATTTT. The chain employs TRBV20-1 and TRBJ2-3, with 9 positions matching TRBD2. There are 14 residues in the CDR3. V dropped 3 bases and J dropped 7; count of bases not matched to a gene: 8. The germline V gene encodes CDR1 DFQATT and CDR2 SNEGSKA (reference sequence).

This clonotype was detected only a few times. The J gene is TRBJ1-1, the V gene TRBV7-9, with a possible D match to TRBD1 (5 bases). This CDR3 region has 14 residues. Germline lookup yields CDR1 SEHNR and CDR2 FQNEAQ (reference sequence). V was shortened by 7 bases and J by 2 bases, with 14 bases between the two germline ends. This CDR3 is CASIGGGLNTEAFF. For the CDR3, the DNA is TGTGCCAGCATCGGGGGGGGTCTAAACACTGAAGCTTTCTTT.

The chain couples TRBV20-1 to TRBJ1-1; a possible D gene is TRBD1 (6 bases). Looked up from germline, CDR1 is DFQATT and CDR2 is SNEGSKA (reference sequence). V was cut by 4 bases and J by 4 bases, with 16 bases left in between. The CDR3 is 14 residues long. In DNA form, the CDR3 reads TGCAGTGCTATCGTACAGGGTAGGGGCACTGAAGCTTTCTTT. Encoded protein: CSAIVQGRGTEAFF.

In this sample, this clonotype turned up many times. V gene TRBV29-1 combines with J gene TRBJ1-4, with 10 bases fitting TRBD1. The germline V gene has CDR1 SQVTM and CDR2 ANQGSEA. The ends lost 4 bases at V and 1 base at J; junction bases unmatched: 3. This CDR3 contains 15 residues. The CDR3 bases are TGCAGCGTTGTTTGGACAGGGGGAACTAATGAAAAACTGTTTTTT. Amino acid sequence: CSVVWTGGTNEKLFF.

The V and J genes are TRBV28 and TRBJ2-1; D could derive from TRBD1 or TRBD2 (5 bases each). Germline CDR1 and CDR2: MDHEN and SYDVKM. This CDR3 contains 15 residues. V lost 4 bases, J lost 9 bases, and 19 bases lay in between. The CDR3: CASSYVREAGTEQFF. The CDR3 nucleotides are TGTGCCAGCAGTTACGTCAGGGAAGCCGGGACTGAGCAGTTCTTC.

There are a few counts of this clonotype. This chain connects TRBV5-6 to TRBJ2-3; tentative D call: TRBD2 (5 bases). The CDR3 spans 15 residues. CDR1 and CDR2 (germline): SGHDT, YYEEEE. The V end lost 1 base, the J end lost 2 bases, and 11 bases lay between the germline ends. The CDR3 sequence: CASSLSGLDTDTQYF. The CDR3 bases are TGTGCCAGCAGCTTGTCGGGGTTGGACACAGATACGCAGTATTTT. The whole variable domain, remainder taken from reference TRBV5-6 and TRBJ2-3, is DAGVTQSPTHLIKTRGQQVTLRCSPKSGHDTVSWYQQALGQGPQFIFQYYEEEERQRGNFPDRFSGHQFPNYSSELNVNALLLGDSALYLCASSLSGLDTDTQYFGPGTRLTVL.

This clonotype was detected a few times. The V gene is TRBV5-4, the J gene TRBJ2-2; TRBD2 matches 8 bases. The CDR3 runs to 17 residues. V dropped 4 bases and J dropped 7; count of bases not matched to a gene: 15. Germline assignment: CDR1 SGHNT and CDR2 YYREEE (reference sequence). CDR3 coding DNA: TGTGCCAGCAGCCCTGGGGGGGCTAGCGGGTTCTTCGGGGAGCTGTTTTTT. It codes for CASSPGGASGFFGELFF.

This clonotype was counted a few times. CDR3 nucleotide sequence: TGTGCCAGTAGTTCTGGACAGCCAGCTAACTATGGCTACACCTTC. Protein: CASSSGQPANYGYTF. The chain recombines TRBV19 with TRBJ1-2; TRBD1 might be the D (6 bases). The germline gives CDR1 LNHDA, CDR2 SQIVND (reference sequence). The CDR3 runs to 15 residues. V was shortened by 5 bases and J by 0 bases, with 13 bases between the two germline ends.

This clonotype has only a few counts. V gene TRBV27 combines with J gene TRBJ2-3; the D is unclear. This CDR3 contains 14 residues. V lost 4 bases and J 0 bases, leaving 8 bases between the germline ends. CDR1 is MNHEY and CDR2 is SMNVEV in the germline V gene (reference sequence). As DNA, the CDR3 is TGTGCCAGCAGTTCCCAGTTGAGCACAGATACGCAGTATTTT. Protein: CASSSQLSTDTQYF.

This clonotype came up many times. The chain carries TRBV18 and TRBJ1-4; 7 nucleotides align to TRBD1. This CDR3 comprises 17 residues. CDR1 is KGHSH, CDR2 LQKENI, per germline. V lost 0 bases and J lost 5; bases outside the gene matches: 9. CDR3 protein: CASSPPAGGPKNEKLFF. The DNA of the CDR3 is TGTGCCAGCTCACCACCGGCAGGGGGTCCAAAGAATGAAAAACTGTTTTTT.

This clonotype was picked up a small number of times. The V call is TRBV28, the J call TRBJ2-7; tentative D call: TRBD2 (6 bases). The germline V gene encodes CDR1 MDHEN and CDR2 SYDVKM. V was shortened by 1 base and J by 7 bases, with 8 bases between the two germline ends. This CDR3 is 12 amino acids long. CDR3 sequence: CASSLYRGEQYF. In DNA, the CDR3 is TGTGCCAGCAGTTTATATCGGGGGGAGCAGTACTTC.

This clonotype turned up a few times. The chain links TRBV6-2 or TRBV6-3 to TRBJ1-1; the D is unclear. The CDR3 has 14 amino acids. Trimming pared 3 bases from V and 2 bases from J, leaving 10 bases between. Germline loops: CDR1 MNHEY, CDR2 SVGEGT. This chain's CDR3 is CASSYLGGNTEAFF. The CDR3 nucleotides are TGTGCCAGCAGTTATCTGGGAGGAAACACTGAAGCTTTCTTT.

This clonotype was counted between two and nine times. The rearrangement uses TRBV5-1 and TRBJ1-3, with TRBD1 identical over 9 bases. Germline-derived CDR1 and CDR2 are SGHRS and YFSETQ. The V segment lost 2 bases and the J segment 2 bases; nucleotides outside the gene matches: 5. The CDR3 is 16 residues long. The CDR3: CASSFTGQGTGNTIYF. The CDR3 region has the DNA TGCGCCAGCAGCTTTACGGGACAGGGAACTGGAAACACCATATATTTT.

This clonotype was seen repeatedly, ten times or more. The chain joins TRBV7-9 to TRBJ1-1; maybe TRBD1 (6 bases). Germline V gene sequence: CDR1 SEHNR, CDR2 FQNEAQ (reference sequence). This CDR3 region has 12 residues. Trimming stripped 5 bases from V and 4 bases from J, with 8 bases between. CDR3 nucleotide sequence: TGTGCCAGCAGCGGGGGCGGCACTGAAGCTTTCTTT. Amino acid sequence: CASSGGGTEAFF.

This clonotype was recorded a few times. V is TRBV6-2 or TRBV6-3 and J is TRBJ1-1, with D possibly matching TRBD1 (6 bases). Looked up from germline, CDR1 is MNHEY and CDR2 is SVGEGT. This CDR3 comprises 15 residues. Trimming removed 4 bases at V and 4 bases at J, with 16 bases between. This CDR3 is CASSFPPQGGTEAFF. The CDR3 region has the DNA TGTGCCAGCAGTTTTCCCCCACAGGGAGGCACTGAAGCTTTCTTT.

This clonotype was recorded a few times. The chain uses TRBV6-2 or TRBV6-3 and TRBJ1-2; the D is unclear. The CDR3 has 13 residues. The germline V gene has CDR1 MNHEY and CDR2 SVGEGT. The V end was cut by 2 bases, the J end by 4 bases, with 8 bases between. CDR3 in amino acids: CASSYTIGYGYTF. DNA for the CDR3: TGTGCCAGCAGTTACACGATTGGCTATGGCTACACCTTC.

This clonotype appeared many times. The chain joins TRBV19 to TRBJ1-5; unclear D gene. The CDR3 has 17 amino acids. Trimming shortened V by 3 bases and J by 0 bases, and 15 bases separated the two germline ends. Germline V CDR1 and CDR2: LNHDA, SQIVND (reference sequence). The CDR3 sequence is CASSIDTQAFSNQPQHF. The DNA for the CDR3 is TGTGCCAGTAGTATCGATACTCAGGCCTTTAGCAATCAGCCCCAGCATTTT.

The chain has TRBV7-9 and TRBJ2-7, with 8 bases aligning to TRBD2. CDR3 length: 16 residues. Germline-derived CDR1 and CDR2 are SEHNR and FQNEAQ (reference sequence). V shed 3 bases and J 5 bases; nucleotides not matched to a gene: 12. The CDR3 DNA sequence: TGTGCCAGCAGCTTCCTACCGATAGCGGGACGGGACGAGCAGTACTTC. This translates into CASSFLPIAGRDEQYF.

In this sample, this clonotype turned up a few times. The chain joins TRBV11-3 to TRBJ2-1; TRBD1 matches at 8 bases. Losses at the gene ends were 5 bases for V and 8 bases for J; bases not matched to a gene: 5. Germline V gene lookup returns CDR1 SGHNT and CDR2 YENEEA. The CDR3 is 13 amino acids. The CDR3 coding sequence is TGTGCCAGCAGCCCAGACAGGGGCCATGAGCAGTTCTTC. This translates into CASSPDRGHEQFF.